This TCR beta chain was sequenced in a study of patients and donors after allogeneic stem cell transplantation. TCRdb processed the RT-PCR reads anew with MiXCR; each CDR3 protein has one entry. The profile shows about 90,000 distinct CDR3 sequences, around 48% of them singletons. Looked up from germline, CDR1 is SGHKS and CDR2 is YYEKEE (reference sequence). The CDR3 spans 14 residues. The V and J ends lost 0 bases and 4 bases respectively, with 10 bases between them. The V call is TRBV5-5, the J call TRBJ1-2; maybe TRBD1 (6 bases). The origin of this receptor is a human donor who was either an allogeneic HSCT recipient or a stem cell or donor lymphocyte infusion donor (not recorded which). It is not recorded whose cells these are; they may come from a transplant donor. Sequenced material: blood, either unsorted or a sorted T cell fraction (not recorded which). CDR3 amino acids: CASSLGQAIYGYTF. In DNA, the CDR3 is TGTGCCAGCAGCTTGGGACAGGCCATCTATGGCTACACCTTC.